This T cell receptor beta chain was sequenced for a study of T cell changes during pregnancy in multiple sclerosis. Profiled with immunoSEQ multiplex PCR; TCRdb holds only in-frame clones, not every one. The sample yields 30,000 to 35,000 clones, over 85% seen once. The V segment lost 0 bases and the J segment 5 bases; nucleotides outside the gene matches: 9. This CDR3 comprises 16 residues. Per germline, CDR1 LGHNA and CDR2 YNFKEQ. The receptor comes from a female donor with multiple sclerosis, enrolled in a pregnancy study. This sequence joins TRBV4-2 and TRBJ2-7; 8 positions agree with TRBD2. This sample comprised CD8+ T cells from peripheral blood mononuclear cells, obtained in the third trimester of pregnancy. The CDR3 spells CASSQESGGAVDEQYF. DNA of the CDR3: TGTGCCAGCAGCCAAGAGTCCGGGGGGGCCGTGGACGAGCAGTACTTC.